This T cell receptor (beta chain) was identified in a study of blood T cell repertoires in COVID-19. Libraries were prepared by immunoSEQ multiplex PCR; TCRdb keeps only in-frame clonotypes and omits some of them. The sample records more than 100,000 clones, 70% to 85% being singletons. This CDR3 comprises 14 residues. CDR1 SGHRS and CDR2 YFSETQ come from the germline V gene. Trimming at V came to 3 bases and at J to 8 bases, leaving 7 bases not matched to a gene. The sequence was obtained from a woman in her seventies with acute or convalescent COVID-19. The specimen sequenced was peripheral blood. The chain uses TRBV5-1 and TRBJ1-4; TRBD1 matches at 7 bases. The CDR3 bases are TGCGCCAGCAGCTCGGGACGACAGGGCGAAAAACTGTTTTTT. Translated, it gives CASSSGRQGEKLFF.